This T cell receptor beta chain was identified in a study of cytomegalovirus exposure and HLA in healthy donors. Notes on this clone: Antigen specificity is unknown. A read error may produce the germline difference seen at one junction end.

The PCR employed 60 Vbeta primers together with 13 Jbeta primers. Generated by immunoSEQ multiplex PCR, the TCRdb table keeps only in-frame clones and is missing some. The profile shows 90,000 to 120,000 clones, 65% to 80% of them singletons. Study-level findings and limits: As a later analysis revealed, most CMV-associated TCR beta chains appeared HLA-restricted.

The receptor comes from a woman aged 45-59 years in good health and CMV-seropositive. Sequenced sample: PBMCs.

DNA of the CDR3: TGTTCCAGCAGCTCAAGCGGGAGGGGGTACGAGCAGTACTTC. Its protein product is CSSSSSGRGYEQYF. The rearrangement joins TRBV7-9 to TRBJ2-7; 10 bases are a match to TRBD2. The V gene's germline CDR1 is SEHNR and CDR2 FQNEAQ (reference sequence). The CDR3 loop spans 14 amino acids.